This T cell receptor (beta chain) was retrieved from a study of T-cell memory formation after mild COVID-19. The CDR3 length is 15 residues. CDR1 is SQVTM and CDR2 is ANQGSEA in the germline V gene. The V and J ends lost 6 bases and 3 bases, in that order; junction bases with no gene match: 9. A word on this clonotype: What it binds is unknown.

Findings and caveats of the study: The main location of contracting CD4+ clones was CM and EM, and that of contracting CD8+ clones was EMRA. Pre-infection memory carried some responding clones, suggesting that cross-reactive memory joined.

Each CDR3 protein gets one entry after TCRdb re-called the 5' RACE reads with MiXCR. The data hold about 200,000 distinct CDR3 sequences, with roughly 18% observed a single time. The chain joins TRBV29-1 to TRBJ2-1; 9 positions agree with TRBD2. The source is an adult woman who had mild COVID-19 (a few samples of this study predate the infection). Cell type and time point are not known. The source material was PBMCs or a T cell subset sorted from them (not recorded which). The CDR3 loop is CSVATLAGIYNEQFF. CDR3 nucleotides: TGCAGCGTAGCTACCCTAGCGGGAATCTACAATGAGCAGTTCTTC.